This T cell receptor beta chain was captured by sequencing in a study of blood T cells in healthy people across ages. The CDR3 has 17 amino acids. Germline CDR1 SGHTA, CDR2 FQGTGA. The V and J ends lost 2 bases and 3 bases respectively, with 17 bases between them. PCR was performed a second time for about 6 to 12 cycles using a sample-barcoded 5' primer and a J-beta primer mix. TCRdb called the 5' RACE reads again in MiXCR, with one record for every CDR3 protein. The sample lists approximately 680,000 distinct CDR3 sequences, less than 40% seen once, with 15% in the top ten. The material sequenced was blood. The sequence derives from a woman aged 80 or older in good health. The chain uses TRBV7-3 and TRBJ2-1; D could derive from TRBD1 or TRBD2 (5 bases each). For the CDR3, the DNA is TGTGCCAGCAGCTTATGGGGGTTCGAGGATCTCTACAATGAGCAGTTCTTC. Translated, it gives CASSLWGFEDLYNEQFF. Variable domain in full (rest from reference TRBV7-3 and TRBJ2-1): GAGVSQTPSNKVTEKGKYVELRCDPISGHTALYWYRQSLGQGPEFLIYFQGTGAADDSGLPNDRFFAVRPEGSVSTLKIQRTERGDSAVYLCASSLWGFEDLYNEQFFGPGTRLTVL.